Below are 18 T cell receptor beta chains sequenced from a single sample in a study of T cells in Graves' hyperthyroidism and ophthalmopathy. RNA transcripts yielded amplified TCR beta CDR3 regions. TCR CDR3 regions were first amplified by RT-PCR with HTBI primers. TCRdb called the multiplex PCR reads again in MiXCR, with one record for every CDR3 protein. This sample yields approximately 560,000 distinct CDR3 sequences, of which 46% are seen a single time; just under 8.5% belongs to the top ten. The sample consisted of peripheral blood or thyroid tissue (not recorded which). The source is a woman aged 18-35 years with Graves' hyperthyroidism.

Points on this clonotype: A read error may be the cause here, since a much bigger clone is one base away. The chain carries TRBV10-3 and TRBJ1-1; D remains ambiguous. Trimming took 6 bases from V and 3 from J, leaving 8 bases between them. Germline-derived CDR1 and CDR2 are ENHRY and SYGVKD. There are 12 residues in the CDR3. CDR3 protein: CAISLVHTEAFF. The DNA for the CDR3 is TGTGCCATCAGCTTGGTCCACACTGAAGCTTTCTTT.

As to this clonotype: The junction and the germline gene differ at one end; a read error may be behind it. CDR3 in amino acids: CASSYSAYRGGGNVLTF. CDR3 in DNA: TGTGCCAGCAGTTACTCGGCCTACAGGGGAGGGGGCAACGTCCTGACTTTC. The chain couples TRBV6-5 to TRBJ2-6; tentatively, D is TRBD1 or TRBD2 (7 bases each). In germline, CDR1 is MNHEY, CDR2 SVGAGI. The CDR3 spans 17 residues.

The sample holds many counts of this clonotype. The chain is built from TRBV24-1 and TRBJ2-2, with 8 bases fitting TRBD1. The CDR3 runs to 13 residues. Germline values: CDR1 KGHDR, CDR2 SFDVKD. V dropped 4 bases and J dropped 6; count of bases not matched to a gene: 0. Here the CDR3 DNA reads TGTGCCACCAGTGAGGACAGGGCCGGGGAGCTGTTTTTT. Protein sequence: CATSEDRAGELFF.

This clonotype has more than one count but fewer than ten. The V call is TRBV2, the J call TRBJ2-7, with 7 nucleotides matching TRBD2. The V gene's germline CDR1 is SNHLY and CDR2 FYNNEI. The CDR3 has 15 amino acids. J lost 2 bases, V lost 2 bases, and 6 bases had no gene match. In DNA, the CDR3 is TGTGCCAGCAGTGAACTAGCGGTTAAGACCTACGAGCAGTACTTC. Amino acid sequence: CASSELAVKTYEQYF.

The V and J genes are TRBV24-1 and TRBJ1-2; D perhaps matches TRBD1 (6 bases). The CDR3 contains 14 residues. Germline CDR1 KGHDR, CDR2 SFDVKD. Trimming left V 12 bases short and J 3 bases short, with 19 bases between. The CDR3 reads CACPRRGGDYGYTF. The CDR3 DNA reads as TGTGCCTGTCCCCGCCGGGGGGGCGACTATGGCTACACCTTC.

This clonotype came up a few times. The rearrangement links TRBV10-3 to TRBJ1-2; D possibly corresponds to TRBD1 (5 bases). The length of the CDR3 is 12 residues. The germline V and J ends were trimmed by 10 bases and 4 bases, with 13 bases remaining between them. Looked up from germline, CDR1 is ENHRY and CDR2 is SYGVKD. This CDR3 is CATHDSAYGYTF. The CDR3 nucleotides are TGTGCCACCCACGACAGTGCCTATGGCTACACCTTC.

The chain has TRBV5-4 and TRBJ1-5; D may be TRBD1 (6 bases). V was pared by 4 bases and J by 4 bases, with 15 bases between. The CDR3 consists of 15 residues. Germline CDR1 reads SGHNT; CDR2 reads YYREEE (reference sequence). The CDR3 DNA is TGTGCCAGCAGCGTGGATGGACAGATTAATCAGCCCCAGCATTTT. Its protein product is CASSVDGQINQPQHF.

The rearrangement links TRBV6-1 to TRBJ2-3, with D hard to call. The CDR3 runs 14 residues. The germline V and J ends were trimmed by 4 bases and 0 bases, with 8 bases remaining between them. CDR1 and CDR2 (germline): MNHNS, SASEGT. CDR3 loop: CASSGTGSTDTQYF. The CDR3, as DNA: TGTGCCAGCAGTGGAACGGGTAGCACAGATACGCAGTATTTT.

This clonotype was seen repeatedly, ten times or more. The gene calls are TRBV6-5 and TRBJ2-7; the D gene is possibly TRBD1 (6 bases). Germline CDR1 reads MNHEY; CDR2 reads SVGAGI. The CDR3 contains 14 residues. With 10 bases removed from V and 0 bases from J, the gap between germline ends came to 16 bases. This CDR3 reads CATERTVGSYEQYF. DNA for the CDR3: TGTGCCACCGAACGGACAGTTGGCTCCTACGAGCAGTACTTC.

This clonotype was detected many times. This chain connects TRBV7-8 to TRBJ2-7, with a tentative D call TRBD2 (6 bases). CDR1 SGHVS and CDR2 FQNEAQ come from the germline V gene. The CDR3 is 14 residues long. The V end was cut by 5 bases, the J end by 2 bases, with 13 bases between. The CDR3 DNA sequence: TGTGCCAGCAGCCAAGGGACTGTCCCCTACGAGCAGTACTTC. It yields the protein CASSQGTVPYEQYF. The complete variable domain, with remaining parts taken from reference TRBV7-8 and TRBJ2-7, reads GAGVSQSPRYKVAKRGQDVALRCDPISGHVSLFWYQQALGQGPEFLTYFQNEAQLDKSGLPSDRFFAERPEGSVSTLKIQRTQQEDSAVYLCASSQGTVPYEQYFGPGTRLTVT.

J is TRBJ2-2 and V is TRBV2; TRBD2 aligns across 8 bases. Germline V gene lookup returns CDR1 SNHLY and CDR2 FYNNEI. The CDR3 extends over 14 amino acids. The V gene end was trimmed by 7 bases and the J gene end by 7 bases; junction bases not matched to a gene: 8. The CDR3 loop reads CASNPGGAVGELFF. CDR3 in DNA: TGTGCCAGCAACCCGGGGGGGGCCGTCGGGGAGCTGTTTTTT.

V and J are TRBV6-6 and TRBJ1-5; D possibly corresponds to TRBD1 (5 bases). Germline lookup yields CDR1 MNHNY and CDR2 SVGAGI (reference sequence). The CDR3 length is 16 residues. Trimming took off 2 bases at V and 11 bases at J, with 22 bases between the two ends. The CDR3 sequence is CASSYEAGGASETQHF. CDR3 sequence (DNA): TGTGCCAGCAGTTACGAAGCGGGAGGGGCTTCAGAGACCCAGCATTTT.

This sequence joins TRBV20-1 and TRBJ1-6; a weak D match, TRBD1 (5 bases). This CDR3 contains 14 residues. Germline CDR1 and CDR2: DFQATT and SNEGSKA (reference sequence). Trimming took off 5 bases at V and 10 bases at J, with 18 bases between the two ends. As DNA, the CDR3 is TGCAGTGCTGGAGGTCCAGGGATCAGGTCACCCCTCCACTTT. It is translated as CSAGGPGIRSPLHF.

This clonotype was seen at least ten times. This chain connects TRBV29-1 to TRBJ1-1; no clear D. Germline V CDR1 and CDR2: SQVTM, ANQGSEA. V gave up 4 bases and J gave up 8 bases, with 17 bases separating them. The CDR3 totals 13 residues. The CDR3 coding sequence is TGCAGCGTTGCCCTAAGTGCCAAGCCCGAAGCTTTCTTT. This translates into CSVALSAKPEAFF.

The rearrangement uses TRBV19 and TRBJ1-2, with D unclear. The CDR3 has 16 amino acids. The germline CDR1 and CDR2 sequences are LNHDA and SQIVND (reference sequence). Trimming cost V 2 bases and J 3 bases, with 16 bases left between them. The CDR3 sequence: CASSISVRVTDYGYTF. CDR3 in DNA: TGTGCCAGTAGTATAAGCGTCCGGGTTACAGACTATGGCTACACCTTC.

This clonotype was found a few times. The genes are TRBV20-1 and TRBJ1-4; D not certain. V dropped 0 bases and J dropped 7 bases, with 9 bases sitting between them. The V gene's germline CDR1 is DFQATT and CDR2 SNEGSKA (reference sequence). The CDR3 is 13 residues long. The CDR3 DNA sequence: TGCAGTGCTAGAGATACTGGTGGTGAAAAACTGTTTTTT. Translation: CSARDTGGEKLFF.

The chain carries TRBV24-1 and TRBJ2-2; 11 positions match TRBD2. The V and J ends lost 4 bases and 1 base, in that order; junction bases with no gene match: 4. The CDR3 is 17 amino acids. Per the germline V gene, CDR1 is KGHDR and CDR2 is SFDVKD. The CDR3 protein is CATSDLGTSGNTGELFF. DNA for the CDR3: TGTGCCACCAGTGACCTCGGGACTAGCGGGAACACCGGGGAGCTGTTTTTT.

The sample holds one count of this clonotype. For the CDR3, the DNA is TGTGCCAGCACCAACCGGGACAGGGCGTACGAGCAGTACTTC. Its translation is CASTNRDRAYEQYF. The chain joins TRBV12-3 or TRBV12-4 to TRBJ2-7; 9 bases are shared with TRBD1. Trimming took 7 bases from V and 4 from J; bases not matched to a gene: 8. CDR3 length: 14 amino acids.